One sample yielded the 5 T cell receptor beta chains listed below, sequenced in a study of post-analysis software for immune sequencing data. Regarding the study as a whole: Four to six TRBV segments, including TRBV5-6, TRBV5-1 and TRBV20-1, were more frequent in patients than controls.

What these receptors recognize is not known. Each TCR beta cDNA library carried unique molecular identifiers. TCRdb independently ran MiXCR on the PCR reads; one entry per CDR3 protein. The repertoire holds about 460,000 distinct CDR3 sequences, with roughly 45% as singletons. The sample comprised blood. These receptors were collected from a girl between 10 and 17 years old with multiple sclerosis.

V is TRBV27 and J is TRBJ1-2; maybe TRBD1 (6 bases). CDR1 is MNHEY, CDR2 SMNVEV, per germline (reference sequence). V was clipped by 4 bases and J by 4 bases, with 13 bases between them. This CDR3 spans 14 amino acids. CDR3 nucleotides: TGTGCCAGCAGTTCCAAAACAGGGATCTATGGCTACACCTTC. Protein product: CASSSKTGIYGYTF.

Comment on this clonotype: A read error may be the cause here, since a much bigger clone is one base away. CDR3 loop: CSVDPGQTQYF. CDR3 sequence (DNA): TGCAGCGTTGACCCGGGGCAGACCCAGTACTTC. The chain combines TRBV29-1 with TRBJ2-5, with D possibly called TRBD1 or TRBD2 (5 bases each). This CDR3 has 11 amino acids. From germline, CDR1 is SQVTM and CDR2 ANQGSEA. Deletions cut 3 bases from V and 6 bases from J, with 8 bases between.

The rearrangement links TRBV6-5 to TRBJ1-5; D remains unclear. The V end lost 6 bases, the J end lost 0 bases, and 12 bases lay between the germline ends. CDR1 MNHEY and CDR2 SVGAGI come from the germline V gene. The CDR3 spans 15 residues. The CDR3 spells CASSALPNSNQPQHF. The CDR3 nucleotides read TGTGCCAGCAGCGCCCTTCCAAATAGCAATCAGCCCCAGCATTTT.

The gene calls are TRBV11-2 and TRBJ2-7, with 8 bases lining up with TRBD2. The CDR3 totals 16 residues. The germline V gene has CDR1 SGHAT and CDR2 FQNNGV. V was pared by 1 base and J by 7 bases, with 12 bases of the junction left unmatched. This CDR3 is CASSLVRFAGGGEQYF. The DNA of the CDR3 is TGTGCCAGCAGCTTAGTTCGGTTTGCGGGAGGAGGGGAGCAGTACTTC.

The chain combines TRBV6-5 with TRBJ2-3; 9 bases are shared with TRBD2. CDR1 and CDR2 from the germline V gene are MNHEY and SVGAGI. J lost 3 bases, V lost 0 bases, and 4 bases had no gene match. This CDR3 has 16 residues. CDR3 sequence (DNA): TGTGCCAGCAGTTACTCGCGGCTAGCGGGAACAGATACGCAGTATTTT. Translation: CASSYSRLAGTDTQYF.